The T cell receptor (beta chain) described here comes from a study of blood T cell repertoires in COVID-19. Germline CDR1 and CDR2: SGHRS and YFSETQ. This CDR3 region has 17 residues. Trimming stripped 0 bases from V and 3 bases from J, with 18 bases between. In the original processing: Nucleated cell counts were estimated from reference gene primer amplification. Sequencing used immunoSEQ multiplex PCR; TCRdb keeps in-frame clones, though not all of them. V and J calls and clone size are as listed in that table; D and trimming were resolved from the DNA. The sample has roughly 250,000 clones; around 81% are singletons.

This chain joins TRBV5-1 and TRBJ2-5; possibly TRBD1 for D (6 bases). This TCR came from a woman aged 55-75 years with active or convalescent COVID-19. Sequenced input: peripheral blood. The CDR3: CASSLASLTGTKETQYF. CDR3 bases: TGCGCCAGCAGCTTGGCGAGTTTGACAGGAACCAAAGAGACCCAGTACTTC.